These T cell receptor beta chains were read from a single sample in a study of blood T cell repertoires in COVID-19. Here immunoSEQ multiplex PCR was the method, and the copy in TCRdb shows in-frame clones only, minus some. Of approximately 300,000 clones in the sample, almost 90% were seen once. The sample taken for sequencing was PBMCs or T cells enriched from blood (not recorded which). The source is a young woman with acute COVID-19. The CDR3 runs from the conserved cysteine through the conserved F or W. A D gene is named only where the DNA matches it firmly.

cdr3_aa	cdr3_nt	d_call	j_call	v_call
CATSDPLAEETQYF	TGTGCCACCAGTGACCCTTTGGCAGAAGAGACCCAGTACTTC	-	TRBJ2-5	TRBV24-1
CASSNRRVRDKSNQPQHF	TGTGCCAGCAGCAACCGCAGGGTACGGGACAAGAGCAATCAGCCCCAGCATTTT	-	TRBJ1-5	TRBV7-8
CASTKGGAVSTDTQYF	TGTGCCAGCACGAAGGGTGGGGCGGTCAGCACAGATACGCAGTATTTT	-	TRBJ2-3	TRBV28
CASSKLAGVGNEQFF	TGTGCCAGCAGCAAACTAGCGGGAGTCGGTAATGAGCAGTTCTTC	TRBD2	TRBJ2-1	TRBV7-2
CASSSWTSGRNNEQFF	TGTGCCAGCAGCTCCTGGACTAGCGGGAGAAATAATGAGCAGTTCTTC	TRBD2	TRBJ2-1	TRBV7-2
CASSHLAGGPRTPDTQYF	TGTGCCAGCAGCCATCTAGCGGGAGGGCCGCGAACCCCTGATACGCAGTATTTT	TRBD2	TRBJ2-3	TRBV7-3
CAISVSRNTEAFF	TGTGCCATCAGTGTGTCCAGGAACACTGAAGCTTTCTTT	-	TRBJ1-1	TRBV10-3
CASSHRGITEAFF	TGTGCCAGCAGCCACAGGGGGATAACCGAAGCTTTCTTT	TRBD1	TRBJ1-1	TRBV11-3
CASAPGGSREKLFF	TGTGCCAGCGCCCCGGGTGGTTCTCGTGAAAAACTGTTTTTT	-	TRBJ1-4	TRBV7-8
CATSREGGSYEQYF	TGTGCCACCAGCAGAGAAGGAGGCTCCTACGAGCAGTACTTC	-	TRBJ2-7	TRBV15
CATSEVRGTKREQFF	TGTGCCACCTCCGAGGTAAGGGGCACAAAACGTGAGCAGTTCTTC	-	TRBJ2-1	TRBV6-5
CASSPPGGSYEQYF	TGTGCCAGCTCGCCTCCGGGGGGCTCCTACGAGCAGTACTTC	TRBD2	TRBJ2-7	TRBV18
CASSSIAVAGGLRTGELFF	TGTGCCAGCAGCTCCATTGCCGTAGCGGGAGGCCTTAGGACCGGGGAGCTGTTTTTT	TRBD2	TRBJ2-2	TRBV7-3
CASSPSGLGSSPLHF	TGTGCCAGCAGCCCCAGTGGCTTGGGGAGTTCACCCCTCCACTTT	-	TRBJ1-6	TRBV3-1/TRBV3-2
CASSQGARNNYDYTF	TGTGCCAGCAGCCAGGGGGCCCGGAATAACTATGACTACACCTTC	-	TRBJ1-2	TRBV3-1/TRBV3-2
CASSQVEDSPLHF	TGTGCCAGCAGCCAAGTGGAGGACTCACCCCTCCACTTT	-	TRBJ1-6	TRBV3-1/TRBV3-2
CASSPYRLDTGELFF	TGTGCCAGCTCACCTTACAGGTTGGACACCGGGGAGCTGTTTTTT	-	TRBJ2-2	TRBV18
CATSDSAGGHEQYF	TGTGCCACCAGTGATTCCGCAGGGGGCCACGAGCAGTACTTC	TRBD1	TRBJ2-7	TRBV24-1
CASSYRTAYEQYF	TGTGCCAGCAGTTACAGAACGGCCTACGAGCAGTACTTC	-	TRBJ2-7	TRBV6-5
CATSDLNSNYGYTF	TGTGCCACCAGTGATTTAAACAGCAACTATGGCTACACCTTC	-	TRBJ1-2	TRBV24-1
CASSAGTVQETQYF	TGTGCCAGCAGCGCAGGGACAGTTCAAGAGACCCAGTACTTC	TRBD1	TRBJ2-5	TRBV9
CASSLDPDSTGYTF	TGTGCCAGCAGTTTAGACCCGGACAGCACTGGCTACACCTTC	-	TRBJ1-2	TRBV27
CASSFDSGGRNQPQHF	TGTGCCAGCAGCTTCGACTCAGGGGGGCGCAATCAGCCCCAGCATTTT	TRBD1	TRBJ1-5	TRBV7-2
CASIQQGSNEKLFF	TGTGCCAGCATCCAACAGGGGAGTAATGAAAAACTGTTTTTT	TRBD1	TRBJ1-4	TRBV28
CASSLFGGSGPDTQYF	TGTGCCAGCAGCTTATTTGGCGGGAGTGGCCCAGATACGCAGTATTTT	TRBD2	TRBJ2-3	TRBV7-3
CASSPSGIADYNEQFF	TGTGCCAGCAGTCCAAGCGGGATTGCGGACTACAATGAGCAGTTCTTC	TRBD2	TRBJ2-1	TRBV6-4
CASSWTSGSTDTQYF	TGCGCCAGCAGCTGGACTAGCGGGAGCACAGATACGCAGTATTTT	TRBD2	TRBJ2-3	TRBV5-1
CASNKIDRVGNQPQHF	TGTGCCAGTAACAAGATAGACAGGGTCGGCAATCAGCCCCAGCATTTT	TRBD1	TRBJ1-5	TRBV19
CASSLQAGVMDTQYF	TGTGCCAGCAGCTTACAAGCGGGAGTTATGGATACGCAGTATTTT	TRBD2	TRBJ2-3	TRBV7-9
CASSAQGDSPLHF	TGTGCCAGCAGTGCCCAGGGGGATTCACCCCTCCACTTT	TRBD1	TRBJ1-6	TRBV6-4
CASSPGPTDTQYF	TGTGCCAGCAGTCCCGGTCCTACAGATACGCAGTATTTT	-	TRBJ2-3	TRBV28
CASSLFGTGRLEQYF	TGTGCCAGCAGTTTATTCGGGACAGGGAGGTTGGAGCAGTACTTC	TRBD1	TRBJ2-7	TRBV27